The T cell receptor (beta chain) described here comes from a study of blood T cell repertoires in COVID-19. Study information: There were acute and convalescent COVID-19 samples, and they came from the United States, Italy and Spain. The cDNA or gDNA used as material had been derived from T cells, B-cell-depleted T cells, or PBMCs.

As processed by the authors: Estimation of nucleated cell counts relied on the amplification of reference gene primers. Generated by immunoSEQ multiplex PCR, the TCRdb table keeps only in-frame clones and is missing some. V, J and clone size are taken as reported in that table, and D and trimming were inferred from the DNA itself. The sample holds roughly 250,000 clones, more than 70% seen once. CDR1 MDHEN and CDR2 SYDVKM come from the germline V gene. The CDR3 has 15 residues. V gave up 3 bases and J gave up 4 bases, with 10 bases separating them. This chain uses TRBV28 with TRBJ1-6; D gene ambiguous. The receptor was isolated from a woman in her 40s who had recovered from COVID-19. The sequenced sample consisted of peripheral blood. CDR3 sequence reads: CASSFLSPYNSPLHF. For the CDR3, the DNA is TGTGCCAGCAGTTTTCTCAGTCCTTATAATTCACCCCTCCACTTT.